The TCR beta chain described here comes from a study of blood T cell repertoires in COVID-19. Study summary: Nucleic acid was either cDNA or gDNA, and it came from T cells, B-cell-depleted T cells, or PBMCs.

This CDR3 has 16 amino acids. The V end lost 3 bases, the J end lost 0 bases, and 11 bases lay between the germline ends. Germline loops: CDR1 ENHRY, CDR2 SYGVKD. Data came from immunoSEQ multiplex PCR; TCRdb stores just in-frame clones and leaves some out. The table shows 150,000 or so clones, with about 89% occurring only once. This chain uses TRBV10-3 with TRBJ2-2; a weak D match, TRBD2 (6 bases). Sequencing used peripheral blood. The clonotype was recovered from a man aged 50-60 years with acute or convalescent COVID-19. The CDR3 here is CAISESGGTNTGELFF. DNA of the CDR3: TGTGCCATCAGTGAATCCGGGGGAACGAACACCGGGGAGCTGTTTTTT.